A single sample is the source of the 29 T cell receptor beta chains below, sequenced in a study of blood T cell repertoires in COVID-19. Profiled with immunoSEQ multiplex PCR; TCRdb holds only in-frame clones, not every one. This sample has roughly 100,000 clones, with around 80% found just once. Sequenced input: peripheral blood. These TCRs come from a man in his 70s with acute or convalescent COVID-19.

The CDR3 sequence: CASSSNRGLRPVNYGYTF. In nucleotides, the CDR3 is TGTGCCAGCAGTTCCAACAGGGGGCTCAGACCAGTGAACTATGGCTACACCTTC. The chain carries TRBV28 and TRBJ1-2, with 9 bases lining up with TRBD1. Germline CDR1 MDHEN, CDR2 SYDVKM. V lost 4 bases, J lost 2 bases, and 14 bases stayed unmatched. The CDR3 runs to 18 residues.

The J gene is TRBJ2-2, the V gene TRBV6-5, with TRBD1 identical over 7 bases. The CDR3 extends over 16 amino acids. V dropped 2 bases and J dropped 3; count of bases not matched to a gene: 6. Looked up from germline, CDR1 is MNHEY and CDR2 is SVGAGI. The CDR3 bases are TGTGCCAGCAGTTACCCCGGGACAGCCCACACCGGGGAGCTGTTTTTT. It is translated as CASSYPGTAHTGELFF.

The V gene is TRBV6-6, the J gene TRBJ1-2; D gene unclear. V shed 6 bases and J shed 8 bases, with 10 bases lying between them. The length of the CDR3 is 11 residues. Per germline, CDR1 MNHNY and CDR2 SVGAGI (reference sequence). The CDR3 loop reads CASSPHQGYTF. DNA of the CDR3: TGTGCCAGCAGCCCCCACCAGGGCTACACCTTC.

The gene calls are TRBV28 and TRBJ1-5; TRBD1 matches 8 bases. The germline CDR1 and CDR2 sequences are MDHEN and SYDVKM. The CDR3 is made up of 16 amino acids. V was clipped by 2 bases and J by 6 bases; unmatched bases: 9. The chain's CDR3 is CASSLRGQGVGQPQHF. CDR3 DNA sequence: TGTGCCAGCAGTTTACGCGGACAGGGAGTAGGTCAGCCCCAGCATTTT.

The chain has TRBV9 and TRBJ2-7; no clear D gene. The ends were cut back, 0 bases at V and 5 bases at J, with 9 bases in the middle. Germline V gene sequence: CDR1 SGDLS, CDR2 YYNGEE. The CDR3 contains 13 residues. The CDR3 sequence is CASSVDSVNEQYF. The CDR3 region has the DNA TGTGCCAGCAGCGTAGATTCAGTTAACGAGCAGTACTTC.

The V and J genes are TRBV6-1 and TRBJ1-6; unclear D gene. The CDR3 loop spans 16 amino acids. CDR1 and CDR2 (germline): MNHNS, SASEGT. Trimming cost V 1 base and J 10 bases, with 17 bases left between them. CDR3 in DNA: TGTGCCAGCAGTGAAGGGTGGAGGGCGAGTGAATCACCCCTCCACTTT. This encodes CASSEGWRASESPLHF.

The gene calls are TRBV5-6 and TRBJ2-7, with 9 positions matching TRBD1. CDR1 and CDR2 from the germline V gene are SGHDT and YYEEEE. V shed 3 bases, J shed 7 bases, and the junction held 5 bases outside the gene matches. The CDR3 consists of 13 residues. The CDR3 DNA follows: TGTGCCAGCAGCTCGACAGGGGGATGGGAGCAGTACGTC. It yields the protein CASSSTGGWEQYV.

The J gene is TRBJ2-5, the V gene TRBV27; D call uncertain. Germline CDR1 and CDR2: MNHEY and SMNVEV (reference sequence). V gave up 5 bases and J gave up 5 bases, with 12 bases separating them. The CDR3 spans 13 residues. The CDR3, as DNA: TGTGCCAGCAGTCCGGCCCAGACTGAGACCCAGTACTTC. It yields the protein CASSPAQTETQYF.

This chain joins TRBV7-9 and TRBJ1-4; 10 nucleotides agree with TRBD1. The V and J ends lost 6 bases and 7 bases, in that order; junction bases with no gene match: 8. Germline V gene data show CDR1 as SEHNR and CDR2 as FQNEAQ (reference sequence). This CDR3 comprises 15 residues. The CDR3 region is CASSPTGTGAEKLFF. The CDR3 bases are TGTGCCAGCAGTCCCACCGGGACAGGGGCTGAAAAACTGTTTTTT.

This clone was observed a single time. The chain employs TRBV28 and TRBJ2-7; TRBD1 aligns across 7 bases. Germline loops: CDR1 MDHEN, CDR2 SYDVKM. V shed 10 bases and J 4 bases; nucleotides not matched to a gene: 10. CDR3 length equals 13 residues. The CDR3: CAILDRERYEQYF. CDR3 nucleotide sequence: TGTGCCATTCTCGACAGGGAACGGTACGAGCAGTACTTC.

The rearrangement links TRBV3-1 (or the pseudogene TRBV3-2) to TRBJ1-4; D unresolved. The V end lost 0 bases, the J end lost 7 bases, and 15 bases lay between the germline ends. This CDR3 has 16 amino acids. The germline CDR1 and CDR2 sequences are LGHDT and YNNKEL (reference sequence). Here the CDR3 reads CASSQDMDGRSEKLFF. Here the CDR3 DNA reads TGTGCCAGCAGCCAAGATATGGACGGGAGGAGTGAAAAACTGTTTTTT.

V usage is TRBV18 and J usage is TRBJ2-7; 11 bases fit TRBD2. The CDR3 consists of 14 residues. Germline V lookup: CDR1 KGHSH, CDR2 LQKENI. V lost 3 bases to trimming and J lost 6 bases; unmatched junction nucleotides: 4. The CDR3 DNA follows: TGTGCCAGCTCACCGGGACTAGCGGAAAGCGAGCAGTACTTC. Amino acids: CASSPGLAESEQYF.

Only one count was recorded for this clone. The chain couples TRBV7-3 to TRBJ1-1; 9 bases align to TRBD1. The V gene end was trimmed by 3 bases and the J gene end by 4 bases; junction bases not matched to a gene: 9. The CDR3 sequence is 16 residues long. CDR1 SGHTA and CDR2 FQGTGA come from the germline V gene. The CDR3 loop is CASSFTPLTGGTEAFF. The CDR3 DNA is TGTGCCAGCAGCTTCACCCCCCTGACAGGGGGCACTGAAGCTTTCTTT.

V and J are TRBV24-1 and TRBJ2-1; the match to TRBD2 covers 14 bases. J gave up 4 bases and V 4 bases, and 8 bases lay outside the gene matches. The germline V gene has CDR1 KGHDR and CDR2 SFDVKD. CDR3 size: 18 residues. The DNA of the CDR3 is TGTGCCACCAGTGACCCCGGACTAGCGGGAGGCACATACAATGAGCAGTTCTTC. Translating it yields CATSDPGLAGGTYNEQFF.

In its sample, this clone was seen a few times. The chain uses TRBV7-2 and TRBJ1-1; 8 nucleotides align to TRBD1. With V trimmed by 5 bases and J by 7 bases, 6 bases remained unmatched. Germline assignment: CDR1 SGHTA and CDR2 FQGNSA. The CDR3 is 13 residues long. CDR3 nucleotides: TGTGCCAGCAGCCAACGGACAGGGCTTGAAGCTTTCTTT. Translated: CASSQRTGLEAFF.

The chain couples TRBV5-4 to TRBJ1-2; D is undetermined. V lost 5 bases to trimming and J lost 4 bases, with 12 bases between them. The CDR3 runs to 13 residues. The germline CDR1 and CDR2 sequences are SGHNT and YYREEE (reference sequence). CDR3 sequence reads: CASRAIITYGYTF. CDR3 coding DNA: TGTGCCAGCAGGGCAATCATAACCTATGGCTACACCTTC.

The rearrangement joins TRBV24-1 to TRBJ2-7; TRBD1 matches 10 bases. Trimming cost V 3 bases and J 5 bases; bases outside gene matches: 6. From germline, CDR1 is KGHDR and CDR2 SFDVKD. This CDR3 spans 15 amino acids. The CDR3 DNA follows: TGTGCCACCAGTGATCCTTCAGGGACAGGGGACGAGCAGTACTTC. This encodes CATSDPSGTGDEQYF.

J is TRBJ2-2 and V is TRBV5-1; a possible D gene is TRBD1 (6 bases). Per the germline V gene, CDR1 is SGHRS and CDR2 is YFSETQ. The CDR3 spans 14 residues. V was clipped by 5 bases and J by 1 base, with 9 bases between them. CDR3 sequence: CASRDSGNTGELFF. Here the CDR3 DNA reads TGCGCCAGCAGGGACAGCGGGAACACCGGGGAGCTGTTTTTT.

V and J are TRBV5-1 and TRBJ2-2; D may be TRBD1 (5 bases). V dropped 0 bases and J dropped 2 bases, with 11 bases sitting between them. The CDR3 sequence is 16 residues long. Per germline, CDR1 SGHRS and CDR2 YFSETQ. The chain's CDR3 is CASSLGRGSNTGELFF. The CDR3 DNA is TGCGCCAGCAGCTTGGGTAGGGGTTCCAACACCGGGGAGCTGTTTTTT.

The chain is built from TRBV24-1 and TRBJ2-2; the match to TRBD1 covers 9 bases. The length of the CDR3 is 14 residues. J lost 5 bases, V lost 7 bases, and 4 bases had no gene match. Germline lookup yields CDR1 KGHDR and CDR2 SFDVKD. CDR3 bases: TGTGCCACCAGGGGGGACAGGGAGACCGGGGAGCTGTTTTTT. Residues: CATRGDRETGELFF.

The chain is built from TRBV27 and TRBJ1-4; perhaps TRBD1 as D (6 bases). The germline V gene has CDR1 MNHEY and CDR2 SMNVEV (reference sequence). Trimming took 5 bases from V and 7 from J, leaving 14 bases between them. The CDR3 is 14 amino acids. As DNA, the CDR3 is TGTGCCAGCAGTCCCCTAGGCAGGGGTGAAAAACTGTTTTTT. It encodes CASSPLGRGEKLFF.

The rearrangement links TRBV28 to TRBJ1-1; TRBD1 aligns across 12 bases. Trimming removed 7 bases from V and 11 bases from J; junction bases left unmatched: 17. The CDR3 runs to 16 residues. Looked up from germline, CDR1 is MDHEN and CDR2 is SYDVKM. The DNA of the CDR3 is TGTGCCAGCACTGAGGGTTCGGGACAGGGGGCGCCGAGGGCTTTCTTT. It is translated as CASTEGSGQGAPRAFF.

The CDR3 sequence: CASSGDRGSHSPLHF. The CDR3 DNA reads as TGTGCCAGCAGCGGGGACAGGGGATCTCATTCACCCCTCCACTTT. V usage is TRBV5-6 and J usage is TRBJ1-6; 10 bases agree with TRBD1. CDR1 SGHDT and CDR2 YYEEEE come from the germline V gene. The junction had 6 bases not matched to a gene; V was cut back by 4 bases and J by 8 bases. The CDR3 runs 15 residues.

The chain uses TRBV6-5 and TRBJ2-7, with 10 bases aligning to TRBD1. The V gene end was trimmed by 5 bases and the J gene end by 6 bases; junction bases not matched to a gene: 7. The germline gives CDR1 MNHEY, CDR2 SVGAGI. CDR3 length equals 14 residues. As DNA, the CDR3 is TGTGCCAGCAGTCGGACAGGGGGGAACGGCGAGCAGTACGTC. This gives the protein CASSRTGGNGEQYV.

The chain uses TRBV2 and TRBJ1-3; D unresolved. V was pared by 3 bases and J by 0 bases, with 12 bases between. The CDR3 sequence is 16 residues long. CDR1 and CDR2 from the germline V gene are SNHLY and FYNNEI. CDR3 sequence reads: CASSDEAANSGNTIYF. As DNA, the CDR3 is TGTGCCAGCAGTGACGAGGCAGCCAACTCTGGAAACACCATATATTTT.

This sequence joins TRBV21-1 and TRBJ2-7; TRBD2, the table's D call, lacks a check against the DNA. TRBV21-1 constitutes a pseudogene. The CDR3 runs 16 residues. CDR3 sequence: CASSKEARRVTYEQYV. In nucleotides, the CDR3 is TGTGCCAGCAGCAAAGAAGCCCGGAGGGTTACCTACGAGCAGTACGTC.

CDR3 in amino acids: CASSFLSGQGGQPQHF. CDR3 nucleotide sequence: TGTGCCAGCAGTTTCCTCTCCGGACAGGGCGGTCAGCCCCAGCATTTT. J is TRBJ1-5 and V is TRBV27; 8 nucleotides line up with TRBD1. Germline V gene sequence: CDR1 MNHEY, CDR2 SMNVEV (reference sequence). CDR3 size: 16 residues. With V trimmed by 3 bases and J by 6 bases, 10 bases remained unmatched.

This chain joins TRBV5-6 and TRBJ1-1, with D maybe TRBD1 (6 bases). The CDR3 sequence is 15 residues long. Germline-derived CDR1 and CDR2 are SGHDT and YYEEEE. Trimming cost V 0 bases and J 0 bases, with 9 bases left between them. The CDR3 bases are TGTGCCAGCAGCTTGGACCCAGGGGTGAACACTGAAGCTTTCTTT. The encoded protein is CASSLDPGVNTEAFF.

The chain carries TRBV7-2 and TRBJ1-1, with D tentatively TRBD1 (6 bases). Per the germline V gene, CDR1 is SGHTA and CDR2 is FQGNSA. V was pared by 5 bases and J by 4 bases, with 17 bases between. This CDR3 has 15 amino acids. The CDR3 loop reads CASSREGGRSTEAFF. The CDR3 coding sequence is TGTGCCAGCAGCCGCGAGGGGGGGCGAAGCACTGAAGCTTTCTTT.